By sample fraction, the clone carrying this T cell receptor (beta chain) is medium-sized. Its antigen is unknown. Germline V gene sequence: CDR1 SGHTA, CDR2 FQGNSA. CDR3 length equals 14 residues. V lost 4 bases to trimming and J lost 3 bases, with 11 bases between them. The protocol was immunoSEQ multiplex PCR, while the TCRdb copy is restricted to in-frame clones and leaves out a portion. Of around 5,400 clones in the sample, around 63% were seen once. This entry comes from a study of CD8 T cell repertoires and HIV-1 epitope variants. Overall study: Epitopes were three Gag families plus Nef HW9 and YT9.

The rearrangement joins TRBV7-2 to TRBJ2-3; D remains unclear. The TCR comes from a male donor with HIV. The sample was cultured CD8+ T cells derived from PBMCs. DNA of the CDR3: TGTGCCAGCAGCTCCGTACTGGCGACAGATACGCAGTATTTT. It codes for CASSSVLATDTQYF. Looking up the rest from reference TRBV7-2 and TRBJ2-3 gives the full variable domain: GAGVSQSPSNKVTEKGKDVELRCDPISGHTALYWYRQSLGQGLEFLIYFQGNSAPDKSGLPSDRFSAERTGGSVSTLTIQRTQQEDSAVYLCASSSVLATDTQYFGPGTRLTVL.